This entry is about one T cell receptor (beta chain). What it binds is unknown. This specimen comes from a study of T cell responses to AZD1222 COVID-19 vaccine. Across the whole study: Timing groups of about 4 and about 12 weeks for second doses were pooled. Study outcomes and limitations: Mostly white British, mostly female donors; authors suggested clonal diversity may be underestimated. Baseline seropositivity characterized only a handful of AZD1222 recipients. Vaccine-associated CD4 TCRs ranged over spike, dominating at 160-218 and 743-854.

Sequencing was performed with immunoSEQ multiplex PCR; in TCRdb, only in-frame clones are kept and a portion is missing. The data show about 100,000 clones, 87% seen once. The sequence came from an adult in good health. This material consisted of peripheral blood, taken on day 0 of AZD1222 vaccination.

DNA for the CDR3: TGTGCCAGCAGTTACCAGGGATATTACGAGCAGTACTTC. This translates into CASSYQGYYEQYF. The chain recombines TRBV6-5 with TRBJ2-7, with D maybe TRBD1 (5 bases). The CDR3 is 13 residues long. Germline assignment: CDR1 MNHEY and CDR2 SVGAGI. The V end was cut by 2 bases, the J end by 4 bases, with 9 bases between.